This is a list of T cell receptor beta chains from one sample in a study of blood T cells in healthy people across ages. MiXCR, run by TCRdb on the 5' RACE reads, gives a single entry per CDR3 protein. The table shows 980,000 or so distinct CDR3 sequences, with around 49% occurring only once. The sequenced material came from blood. These receptors came from a man under 40 in good health. CDR3s include the opening cysteine and the closing phenylalanine or tryptophan. The order of the fields is J gene, D gene, V gene, clone size, CDR3 protein, CDR3 DNA. A D gene is named only where the DNA matches it firmly. Clone sizes are given selectively: once, few, many, or a class where the clone is expanded.

TRBJ2-1,.,TRBV9,few,CASSFELYNEQFF,TGTGCCAGCAGCTTCGAACTCTACAATGAGCAGTTCTTC
TRBJ2-2,TRBD1,TRBV4-1,few,CASSQRGTADTGELFF,TGCGCCAGCAGCCAAAGGGGGACAGCAGACACCGGGGAGCTGTTTTTT
TRBJ1-6,TRBD1,TRBV20-1,.,CSATTGTDNSPLHF,TGCAGTGCAACCACCGGGACAGATAATTCACCCCTCCACTTT
TRBJ2-3,.,TRBV11-3,.,CASSLDRVRSTDTQYF,TGTGCCAGCAGCTTAGATCGGGTCAGATCAACAGATACGCAGTATTTT
TRBJ1-6,TRBD1,TRBV12-3/TRBV12-4,.,CASSLDTGEYTPLHF,TGTGCCAGCAGTTTAGATACAGGGGAATATACACCCCTCCACTTT
TRBJ2-3,TRBD2,TRBV20-1,few,CSASGTSGGYTDTQYF,TGCAGTGCCTCCGGGACTAGCGGGGGGTACACAGATACGCAGTATTTT
TRBJ2-7,TRBD2,TRBV28,few,CASSGPGLATSEQYF,TGTGCCAGCAGCGGCCCGGGACTAGCTACCAGCGAGCAGTACTTC
TRBJ2-1,.,TRBV4-3,.,CASSQDQAGPPYNEQFF,TGCGCCAGCAGCCAAGATCAGGCGGGTCCTCCCTACAATGAGCAGTTCTTC
TRBJ1-1,.,TRBV9,.,CASSRRGGGTNTEAFF,TGTGCCAGCAGTCGTAGGGGTGGGGGTACGAACACTGAAGCTTTCTTT
TRBJ2-4,TRBD1,TRBV7-2,few,CASSRDRVAKNIQYF,TGTGCCAGCAGCCGGGACAGGGTAGCCAAAAACATTCAGTACTTC
TRBJ2-7,TRBD1,TRBV6-1,.,CASRKRDRGPDEQYF,TGTGCCAGCAGGAAACGGGACAGGGGGCCCGACGAGCAGTACTTC
TRBJ2-3,TRBD2,TRBV25-1,.,CASSDGWTSGGPRYLDTQYF,TGTGCCAGCAGTGATGGTTGGACTAGCGGGGGCCCACGCTATCTTGATACGCAGTATTTT
TRBJ2-7,.,TRBV20-1,once,CSARDDRTSYEQYF,TGCAGTGCTAGAGATGACAGGACCTCCTACGAGCAGTACTTC
TRBJ2-5,TRBD2,TRBV5-1,.,CASSWGHRRTSEMETQYF,TGCGCCAGCAGCTGGGGACACAGGCGGACTAGCGAAATGGAGACCCAGTACTTC
TRBJ2-5,.,TRBV7-2,.,CASNSDLKETQYF,TGTGCCAGCAACTCCGATCTTAAAGAGACCCAGTACTTC
TRBJ2-7,.,TRBV28,few,CASNPPGQRPYEQYF,TGTGCCAGCAATCCCCCCGGACAGAGGCCCTACGAGCAGTACTTC
TRBJ2-2,.,TRBV28,.,CASSFPSIDGAGELFF,TGTGCCAGCAGTTTCCCCTCCATAGACGGGGCCGGGGAGCTGTTTTTT
TRBJ2-3,.,TRBV7-8,few,CASRSGQSLTDTQYF,TGTGCCAGCAGGTCTGGACAGAGCCTCACAGATACGCAGTATTTT
TRBJ2-3,.,TRBV11-3,.,CASSVRPDPADTQYF,TGTGCCAGCAGCGTAAGACCTGACCCCGCAGATACGCAGTATTTT
TRBJ2-5,.,TRBV15,few,CATSRDTVFAGTQETQYF,TGTGCCACCAGCAGAGATACGGTCTTCGCGGGGACTCAAGAGACCCAGTACTTC
TRBJ1-4,TRBD1,TRBV5-1,.,CASRAGPTGPNEKLFF,TGCGCCAGCAGGGCGGGCCCGACAGGGCCTAATGAAAAACTGTTTTTT
TRBJ2-7,.,TRBV6-2/TRBV6-3,many,CASGRVLEQYF,TGTGCCAGCGGCAGGGTTCTGGAGCAGTACTTC
TRBJ1-6,.,TRBV6-5,.,CANSPGREGNSPLHF,TGTGCCAACAGCCCCGGCAGGGAAGGAAATTCACCCCTCCACTTT
TRBJ2-5,TRBD1,TRBV6-5,once,CASSETAGTGATQYF,TGTGCCAGCAGCGAAACGGCCGGGACAGGGGCGACCCAGTACTTC